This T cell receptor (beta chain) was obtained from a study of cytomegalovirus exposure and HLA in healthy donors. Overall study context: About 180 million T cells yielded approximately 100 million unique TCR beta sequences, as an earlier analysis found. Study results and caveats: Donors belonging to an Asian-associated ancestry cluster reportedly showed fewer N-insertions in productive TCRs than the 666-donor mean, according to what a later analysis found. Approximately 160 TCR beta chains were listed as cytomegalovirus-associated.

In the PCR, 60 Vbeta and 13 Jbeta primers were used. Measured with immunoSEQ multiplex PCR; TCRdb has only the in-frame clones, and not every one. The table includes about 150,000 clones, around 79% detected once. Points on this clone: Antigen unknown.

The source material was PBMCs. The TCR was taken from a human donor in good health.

CDR3 nucleotides: TGTGCCAGCAGCCCTCTGGGCGAGCGGGAGGCTTACGAGCAGTACTTC. This codes for CASSPLGEREAYEQYF. This chain uses TRBV7-8 with TRBJ2-7; 9 bases are shared with TRBD2. CDR3 length equals 16 residues. From germline, CDR1 is SGHVS and CDR2 FQNEAQ. The ends lost 5 bases at V and 4 bases at J; junction bases unmatched: 12. Using reference TRBV7-8 and TRBJ2-7 for the parts outside the CDR3, the full variable domain is GAGVSQSPRYKVAKRGQDVALRCDPISGHVSLFWYQQALGQGPEFLTYFQNEAQLDKSGLPSDRFFAERPEGSVSTLKIQRTQQEDSAVYLCASSPLGEREAYEQYFGPGTRLTVT.